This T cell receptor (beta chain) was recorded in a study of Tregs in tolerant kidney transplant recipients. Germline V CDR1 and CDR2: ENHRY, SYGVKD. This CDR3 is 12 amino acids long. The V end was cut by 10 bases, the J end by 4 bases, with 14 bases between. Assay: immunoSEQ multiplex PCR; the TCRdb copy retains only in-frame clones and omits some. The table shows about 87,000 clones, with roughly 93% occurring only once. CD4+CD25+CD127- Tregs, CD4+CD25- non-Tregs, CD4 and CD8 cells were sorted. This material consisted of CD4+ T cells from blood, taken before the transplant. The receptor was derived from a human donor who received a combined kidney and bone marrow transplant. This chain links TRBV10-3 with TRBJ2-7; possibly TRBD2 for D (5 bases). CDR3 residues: CASGGLSYEQYF. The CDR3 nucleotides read TGTGCCAGCGGAGGACTGTCGTACGAGCAGTACTTC.